These 5 T cell receptor beta chains originate from one sample sequenced in a study of OX40 agonist ivuxolimab in advanced cancers. Measured with immunoSEQ multiplex PCR; TCRdb has only the in-frame clones, and not every one. Of about 35,000 clones listed, approximately 90% are singletons. Sequences were derived from CD4+ or CD8+ T cells sorted from blood, sampled in a trial of the OX40 agonist ivuxolimab. The receptors were sampled from an adult with an advanced solid tumor such as melanoma, head and neck, liver or kidney cancer.

This clone was detected once. The chain is built from TRBV5-1 and TRBJ2-7; D is ambiguous. Germline lookup yields CDR1 SGHRS and CDR2 YFSETQ. Trimming removed 4 bases at V and 3 bases at J, with 11 bases between. This CDR3 contains 13 residues. The CDR3 DNA reads TGCGCCAGCAGCCTCGCGTCGAACTACGAGCAGTACTTC. Protein: CASSLASNYEQYF.

The chain links TRBV6-6 to TRBJ2-7, with unresolved D. There are 12 residues in the CDR3. Germline V gene lookup returns CDR1 MNHNY and CDR2 SVGAGI (reference sequence). Trimming shortened V by 0 bases and J by 3 bases, and 3 bases separated the two germline ends. CDR3 loop: CASSYSIYEQYF. In nucleotides, the CDR3 is TGTGCCAGCAGTTACTCGATCTACGAGCAGTACTTC.

V is TRBV4-1 and J is TRBJ2-7; possibly TRBD2 for D (6 bases). The CDR3 length is 15 residues. Trimming pared 0 bases from V and 4 bases from J, leaving 13 bases between. Germline-derived CDR1 and CDR2 are MGHRA and YSYEKL. CDR3 sequence: CASSQEWGVGYEQYF. The CDR3 nucleotides read TGCGCCAGCAGCCAAGAGTGGGGGGTTGGGTACGAGCAGTACTTC.

This clone was seen once. This chain connects TRBV28 to TRBJ2-3; the match to TRBD2 covers 15 bases. CDR1 and CDR2 from the germline V gene are MDHEN and SYDVKM. There are 15 residues in the CDR3. Germline trimming cut 6 bases from V and 6 bases from J; bases unmatched to any gene: 4. The CDR3 is CASSGLAGGLDTQYF. In DNA, the CDR3 is TGTGCCAGCAGCGGACTAGCGGGGGGGTTGGATACGCAGTATTTT.

The chain links TRBV27 to TRBJ2-7; possibly TRBD1 for D (5 bases). The V end was cut by 8 bases, the J end by 0 bases, with 17 bases between. From germline, CDR1 is MNHEY and CDR2 SMNVEV (reference sequence). The CDR3 is made up of 15 amino acids. This chain's CDR3 is CASRNPQGPSYEQYF. The CDR3 bases are TGTGCCAGCCGGAACCCTCAGGGTCCCTCCTACGAGCAGTACTTC.